A single sample gave rise to the 14 T cell receptor beta chains below, sequenced in a study of identical twins. TCRdb reprocessed the 5' RACE reads via MiXCR and lists one record per CDR3 protein. The sample shows approximately 1.8 million distinct CDR3 sequences, about 31% of them seen only once. Input material: cord blood. The receptors were gathered from a newborn girl in good health.

The V and J genes are TRBV6-1 and TRBJ1-6; TRBD1 matches at 7 bases. Germline V gene data show CDR1 as MNHNS and CDR2 as SASEGT. Trimming took 3 bases from V and 10 from J; bases not matched to a gene: 12. The CDR3 runs to 16 residues. This chain's CDR3 is CASSERTGRVRSPLHF. As DNA, the CDR3 is TGTGCCAGCAGTGAGAGGACAGGAAGGGTGCGGTCACCCCTCCACTTT.

A few counts support this clonotype. The V call is TRBV28, the J call TRBJ2-5; possibly TRBD1 for D (5 bases). The germline gives CDR1 MDHEN, CDR2 SYDVKM. This CDR3 comprises 15 residues. V lost 3 bases to trimming and J lost 1 base, with 12 bases between them. The CDR3 DNA sequence: TGTGCCAGCAGTTTTAACCAGGGCTTCCAAGAGACCCAGTACTTC. Its translation: CASSFNQGFQETQYF.

In regard to this clonotype: A much larger clone sits a single nucleotide away, making a read error possible. The chain joins TRBV20-1 to TRBJ2-5; no firm D call. CDR3 length equals 11 residues. V lost 1 base, J lost 11 bases, and 11 bases lay in between. Germline V CDR1 and CDR2: DFQATT, SNEGSKA (reference sequence). CDR3 sequence: CSARGSNEQYF. The DNA for the CDR3 is TGCAGTGCTAGAGGGAGCAATGAGCAGTACTTC.

CDR3 nucleotides: TGTGCCAGCAGTTTCCGTGGCTGGTCCGGGGAGCTGTTTTTT. It yields the protein CASSFRGWSGELFF. The chain combines TRBV28 with TRBJ2-2, with D hard to call. In germline, CDR1 is MDHEN, CDR2 SYDVKM. This CDR3 is built from 14 residues. The V end was cut by 3 bases, the J end by 6 bases, with 11 bases between.

The V gene is TRBV20-1, the J gene TRBJ2-2; no clear D. The CDR3 is made up of 13 amino acids. Trimming cost V 3 bases and J 5 bases, with 10 bases left between them. From germline, CDR1 is DFQATT and CDR2 SNEGSKA (reference sequence). The DNA for the CDR3 is TGCAGTGCTAGGTTGAGAAGGACCGGGGAGCTGTTTTTT. Protein: CSARLRRTGELFF.

This clonotype was recorded a few times. The V call is TRBV20-1, the J call TRBJ1-4, with unresolved D. Trimming took off 6 bases at V and 4 bases at J, with 15 bases between the two ends. The CDR3 is 14 amino acids. Germline V CDR1 and CDR2: DFQATT, SNEGSKA (reference sequence). CDR3 sequence: CSAETLRLNEKLFF. CDR3 DNA: TGCAGTGCAGAAACTTTACGGCTTAATGAAAAACTGTTTTTT.

The V and J genes are TRBV15 and TRBJ2-5; 11 nucleotides align to TRBD2. Per germline, CDR1 LNHNV and CDR2 YYDKDF (reference sequence). This CDR3 region has 16 residues. J gave up 4 bases and V 0 bases, and 4 bases lay outside the gene matches. CDR3 nucleotides: TGTGCCACCAGCAGAGATGGGCTAGCGGGAGGAGAGACCCAGTACTTC. Translation gives CATSRDGLAGGETQYF.

This clonotype was found a few times. The chain is built from TRBV12-3 or TRBV12-4 and TRBJ1-6, with D possibly TRBD1 on 5 matching bases. Trimming cost V 1 base and J 2 bases, with 6 bases left between them. The CDR3 has 15 residues. The CDR3 region is CASSLGRAYNSPLHF. The CDR3 bases are TGTGCCAGCAGTTTAGGCAGGGCCTATAATTCACCCCTCCACTTT.

There are a few counts of this clonotype. This sequence joins TRBV27 and TRBJ2-5, with unresolved D. V was clipped by 3 bases and J by 1 base, with 15 bases between them. Germline V CDR1 and CDR2: MNHEY, SMNVEV (reference sequence). The CDR3 contains 16 residues. The CDR3 DNA reads as TGTGCCAGCAGTTTTGATTTTCCTAAGCTCCAAGAGACCCAGTACTTC. Translation: CASSFDFPKLQETQYF.

This chain uses TRBV3-1 with TRBJ2-3; no clear D gene. With 1 base removed from V and 4 bases from J, the gap between germline ends came to 9 bases. Germline CDR1 is LGHDT and CDR2 is YNNKEL (reference sequence). There are 14 residues in the CDR3. CDR3 DNA sequence: TGTGCCAGCAGCCAAGCTCCTCACGCAGATACGCAGTATTTT. Its protein product is CASSQAPHADTQYF.

The V and J genes are TRBV12-3 or TRBV12-4 and TRBJ2-1; 12 bases are shared with TRBD2. Matching the DNA end better, TRBJ2-7 makes the J call doubtful. There are 18 residues in the CDR3. The CDR3 bases are TGTGCCAGCAGTTCCTCCCTACTAGCGGGAGGACCCTACAATGAGCAGTACTTC. Its translation is CASSSSLLAGGPYNEQYF.

The chain has TRBV7-9 and TRBJ2-2; tentatively, D is TRBD2 (5 bases). V gave up 4 bases and J gave up 7 bases, with 10 bases separating them. The CDR3 is 13 residues long. Germline V gene data show CDR1 as SEHNR and CDR2 as FQNEAQ (reference sequence). The CDR3 loop is CASSSKAGGELFF. The CDR3 coding sequence is TGTGCCAGCAGCTCCAAGGCGGGCGGGGAGCTGTTTTTT.

This clonotype was recorded a few times. The chain employs TRBV2 and TRBJ2-1; no clear D. The CDR3 length is 15 residues. Per the germline V gene, CDR1 is SNHLY and CDR2 is FYNNEI. V was pared by 4 bases and J by 5 bases, with 15 bases between. This CDR3 is CASSVAPRMNNEQFF. The CDR3 DNA sequence: TGTGCCAGCAGTGTAGCCCCCAGAATGAACAATGAGCAGTTCTTC. Filled out from reference TRBV2 and TRBJ2-1, the complete variable domain reads EPEVTQTPSHQVTQMGQEVILRCVPISNHLYFYWYRQILGQKVEFLVSFYNNEISEKSEIFDDQFSVERPDGSNFTLKIRSTKLEDSAMYFCASSVAPRMNNEQFFGPGTRLTVL.

This clonotype was observed a few times. V gene TRBV20-1 combines with J gene TRBJ1-6, with D perhaps matching TRBD1 (5 bases). Germline CDR1 and CDR2: DFQATT and SNEGSKA (reference sequence). V lost 2 bases, J lost 4 bases, and 21 bases lay in between. The CDR3 runs 18 residues. The CDR3 sequence: CSARMGLGVGAYNSPLHF. CDR3 DNA sequence: TGCAGTGCTAGAATGGGCCTCGGGGTTGGGGCTTATAATTCACCCCTCCACTTT.